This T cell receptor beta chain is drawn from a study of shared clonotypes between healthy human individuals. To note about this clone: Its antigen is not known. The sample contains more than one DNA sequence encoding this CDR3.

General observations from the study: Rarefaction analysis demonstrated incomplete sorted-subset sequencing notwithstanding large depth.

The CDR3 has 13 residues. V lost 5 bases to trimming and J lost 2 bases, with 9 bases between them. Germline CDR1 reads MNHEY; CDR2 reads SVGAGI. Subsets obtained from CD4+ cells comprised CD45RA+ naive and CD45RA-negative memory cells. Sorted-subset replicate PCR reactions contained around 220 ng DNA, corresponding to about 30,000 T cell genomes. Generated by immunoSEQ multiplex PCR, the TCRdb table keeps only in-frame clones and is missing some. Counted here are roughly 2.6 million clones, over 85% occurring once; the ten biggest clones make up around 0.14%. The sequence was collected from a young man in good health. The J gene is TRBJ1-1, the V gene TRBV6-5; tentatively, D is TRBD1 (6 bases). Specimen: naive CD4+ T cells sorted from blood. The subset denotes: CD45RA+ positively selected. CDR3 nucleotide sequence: TGTGCCAGCAGTAGGACAGAAAACACTGAAGCTTTCTTT. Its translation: CASSRTENTEAFF.